The clone carrying this T cell receptor beta chain was found many times. Its antigen is unidentified. The CDR3 runs 13 residues. The trim removed 6 bases at V and 8 bases at J, leaving 5 bases unmatched. Germline V gene sequence: CDR1 MNHEY, CDR2 SVGAGI. The library was built from 400 ng RNA with molecular barcoded adaptors for alpha/delta and beta/gamma chains. MiXCR, applied by TCRdb to the reads, yields one record per CDR3 protein. The repertoire has more than 100,000 distinct CDR3 sequences, 13% of them found once; the top ten carry about 10%. Bone marrow was sampled from every patient at the time of active disease. The entry originates in a study of read filtering for tumor transcriptome and immune sequencing. Across the whole study: Transcriptome libraries were built from DNase-treated RNA.

Whole-study findings and limits: Correlation between methods rose after single-read clonotypes were removed. Sorted CD138-negative bone marrow cells were not purified T cells.

V usage is TRBV6-5 and J usage is TRBJ1-4; 8 nucleotides align to TRBD1. This receptor was obtained from a donor aged 40 or over with multiple myeloma. The specimen sequenced was a population of CD138-negative cells sorted from bone marrow. Here the CDR3 reads CASRQGDWEKLFF. The CDR3 region has the DNA TGTGCCAGCAGACAGGGGGATTGGGAAAAACTGTTTTTT.